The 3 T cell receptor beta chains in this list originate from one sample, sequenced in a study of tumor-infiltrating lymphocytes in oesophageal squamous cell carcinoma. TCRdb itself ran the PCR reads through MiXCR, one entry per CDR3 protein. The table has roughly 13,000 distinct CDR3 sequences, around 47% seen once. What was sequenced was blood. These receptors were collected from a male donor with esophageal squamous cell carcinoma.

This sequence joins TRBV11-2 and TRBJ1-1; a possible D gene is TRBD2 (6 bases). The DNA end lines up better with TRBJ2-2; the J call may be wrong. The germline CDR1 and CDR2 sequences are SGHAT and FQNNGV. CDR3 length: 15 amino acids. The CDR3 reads CASSLGSGVAGELFF. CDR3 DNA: TGTGCCAGCAGCTTAGGGTCGGGAGTAGCCGGGGAGCTGTTTTTT.

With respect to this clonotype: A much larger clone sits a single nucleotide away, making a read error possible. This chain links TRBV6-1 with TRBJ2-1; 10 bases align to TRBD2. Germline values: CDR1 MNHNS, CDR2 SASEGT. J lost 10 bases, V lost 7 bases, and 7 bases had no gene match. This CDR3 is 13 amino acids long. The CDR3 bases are TGTGCCAGCACGGCACTAGCGGGATACGAGCAGTTCTTC. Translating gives CASTALAGYEQFF.

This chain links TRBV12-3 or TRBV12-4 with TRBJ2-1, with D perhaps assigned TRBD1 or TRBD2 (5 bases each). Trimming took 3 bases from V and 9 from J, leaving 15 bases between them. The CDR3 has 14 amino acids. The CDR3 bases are TGTGCCAGCAGTTTGGACGGGGCCTTAGCTGAGCAGTTCTTC. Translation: CASSLDGALAEQFF.